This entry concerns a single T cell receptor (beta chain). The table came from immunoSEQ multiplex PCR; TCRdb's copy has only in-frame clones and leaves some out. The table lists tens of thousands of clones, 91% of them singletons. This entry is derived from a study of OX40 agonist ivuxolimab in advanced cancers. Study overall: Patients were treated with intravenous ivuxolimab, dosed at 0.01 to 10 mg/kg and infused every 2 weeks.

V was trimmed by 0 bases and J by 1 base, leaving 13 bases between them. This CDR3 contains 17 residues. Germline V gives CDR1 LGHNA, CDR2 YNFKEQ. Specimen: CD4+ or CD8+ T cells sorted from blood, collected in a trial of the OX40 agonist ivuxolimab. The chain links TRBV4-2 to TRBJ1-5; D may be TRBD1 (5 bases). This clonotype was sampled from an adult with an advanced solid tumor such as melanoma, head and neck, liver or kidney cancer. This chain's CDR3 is CASSQDMSGGSNQPQHF. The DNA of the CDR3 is TGTGCCAGCAGCCAAGATATGAGTGGGGGGAGCAATCAGCCCCAGCATTTT.